What follows are 9 T cell receptor beta chains derived from one specimen sequenced in a study of blood T cell repertoires in COVID-19. Using immunoSEQ multiplex PCR, the repertoire was profiled, and TCRdb retains in-frame clones only, with some absent. The repertoire holds roughly 150,000 clones, with approximately 90% as singletons. Input material: peripheral blood. These receptors originate from a human donor in a cohort sampled during active COVID-19.

The chain combines TRBV19 with TRBJ2-3; 9 bases are shared with TRBD1. This CDR3 has 15 residues. Germline V gene lookup returns CDR1 LNHDA and CDR2 SQIVND (reference sequence). V lost 3 bases and J lost 1; bases outside the gene matches: 2. CDR3 coding DNA: TGTGCCAGTAGTATCGGGGACAGGGGCACAGATACGCAGTATTTT. It is translated as CASSIGDRGTDTQYF.

This chain connects TRBV5-1 to TRBJ2-7; 9 nucleotides match TRBD2. V trimming: 3 bases; J trimming: 2 bases; junction bases outside the gene matches: 6. This CDR3 is 15 amino acids long. Germline loops: CDR1 SGHRS, CDR2 YFSETQ. DNA for the CDR3: TGCGCCAGCAGCTCGGGACTAGCCCCTCCCTACGAGCAGTACTTC. It encodes CASSSGLAPPYEQYF.

The chain joins TRBV20-1 to TRBJ2-1; D is possibly TRBD2 (5 bases). The germline CDR1 and CDR2 sequences are DFQATT and SNEGSKA (reference sequence). The V end was cut by 3 bases, the J end by 9 bases, with 9 bases between. The length of the CDR3 is 11 residues. The CDR3 protein is CSASRGVEQFF. For the CDR3, the DNA is TGCAGTGCTAGCCGGGGAGTTGAGCAGTTCTTC.

The chain uses TRBV5-1 and TRBJ2-3, with 8 positions matching TRBD2. The CDR3 loop spans 14 amino acids. The V and J ends lost 2 bases and 5 bases, in that order; junction bases with no gene match: 4. Germline V gene data show CDR1 as SGHRS and CDR2 as YFSETQ. The CDR3 nucleotides are TGCGCCAGCAGCTTAGTGGCGGGAGGAGATACGCAGTATTTT. Protein: CASSLVAGGDTQYF.

The chain uses TRBV7-9 and TRBJ2-3; unclear D gene. Per germline, CDR1 SEHNR and CDR2 FQNEAQ (reference sequence). V was clipped by 3 bases and J by 0 bases, with 19 bases between them. This CDR3 comprises 18 residues. CDR3 region: CASSFPAGGYSSTDTQYF. DNA for the CDR3: TGTGCCAGCAGCTTTCCCGCCGGCGGCTATTCTAGCACAGATACGCAGTATTTT.

This clone has a single count. The chain is built from TRBV2 and TRBJ1-2; possibly TRBD1 for D (5 bases). CDR1 is SNHLY, CDR2 FYNNEI, per germline. CDR3 length equals 13 residues. The germline V and J ends were trimmed by 3 bases and 4 bases, with 9 bases remaining between them. The CDR3 nucleotides are TGTGCCAGCAGTGACCGCAGGGCCTATGGCTACACCTTC. Translating gives CASSDRRAYGYTF. Complete variable domain (other parts from reference TRBV2 and TRBJ1-2): EPEVTQTPSHQVTQMGQEVILRCVPISNHLYFYWYRQILGQKVEFLVSFYNNEISEKSEIFDDQFSVERPDGSNFTLKIRSTKLEDSAMYFCASSDRRAYGYTFGSGTRLTVV.

CDR3 amino acids: CASSFHYRGTQTYEQYF. The CDR3 coding sequence is TGCGCCAGCAGCTTCCACTACCGGGGAACTCAAACCTACGAGCAGTACTTC. The rearrangement uses TRBV5-1 and TRBJ2-7; D possibly corresponds to TRBD2 (5 bases). This CDR3 is 17 amino acids long. Trimming shortened V by 2 bases and J by 2 bases, and 20 bases separated the two germline ends. Germline values: CDR1 SGHRS, CDR2 YFSETQ.

This chain links TRBV28 with TRBJ2-7, with TRBD2 identical over 14 bases. The CDR3 consists of 16 residues. With V trimmed by 3 bases and J by 7 bases, 8 bases remained unmatched. Germline V lookup: CDR1 MDHEN, CDR2 SYDVKM. CDR3: CASSLGGTSGRGEQYF. The CDR3 nucleotides are TGTGCCAGCAGTTTGGGGGGGACTAGCGGGAGAGGGGAGCAGTACTTC.

The chain has TRBV6-5 and TRBJ2-7; a weak D match, TRBD2 (6 bases). From germline, CDR1 is MNHEY and CDR2 SVGAGI. V shed 6 bases and J shed 2 bases, with 14 bases lying between them. The length of the CDR3 is 14 residues. This CDR3 is CASSQGSGAYEQYF. In DNA form, the CDR3 reads TGTGCCAGCAGCCAAGGTTCGGGGGCCTACGAGCAGTACTTC.